This T cell receptor beta chain stems from a study of cytomegalovirus exposure and HLA in healthy donors. With 60 Vbeta and 13 Jbeta primers, the PCR was carried out. Profiling relied on immunoSEQ multiplex PCR, and the TCRdb table lists in-frame clones only, not all of them. The profile shows roughly 160,000 clones, 70% to 90% of them singletons. Germline V gene sequence: CDR1 WSHSY, CDR2 SAAADI. Unmatched junction bases numbered 4, after V lost 3 bases and J lost 0 bases. The CDR3 sequence is 15 residues long. Sequenced sample: PBMCs. The source is a woman aged 25 to 45 in good health and CMV-seronegative. The gene calls are TRBV10-2 and TRBJ2-5; TRBD2 agrees at 7 bases. CDR3 coding DNA: TGCGCCAGCAGTGAAGTGGGGGGGTACCAAGAGACCCAGTACTTC. Protein product: CASSEVGGYQETQYF.